This TCR beta chain appears in the sequencing data of a study of beta chain features in type 1 diabetes (dated by TCRdb to 2017 to 2018). Some background on the complete study: Mean age, gender distribution, total cell number and subset yield were not different between patients and healthy donors. A total of approximately 100,000,000 sorted cells were examined across all samples, and the number of cells per subset was strongly correlated with RNA yield. The study compared TCRB repertoires of sorted circulating CD4+ T cell subsets between recently diagnosed type 1 diabetes patients and matched healthy donors. Regulatory and stem cell-like memory subsets were obtained from only 8 patients and roughly eight healthy donors, while naive and central memory subsets were obtained from all 28 donors. The paper as a whole reports these results and caveats: At VDJ recombination sites, patients with type 1 diabetes made fewer insertions and deleted more nucleotides, a pattern implying thymic rearrangement abnormalities. Because cDNA was sequenced instead of genomic DNA, highly expressing activated cells could be over-represented, though the groups showed no difference in activation or CD3 levels. A moderate but significant shortening of TCRB CDR3 length was observed in type 1 diabetes patients in all four CD4+ subsets. Only small numbers of individuals were included in the HLA sub-analyses, which left unresolved whether HLA type had any influence on TCRB rearrangement. Shorter templates might be favored by PCR, yet because patient and control samples were amplified and corrected together, any such skew would affect both groups equally. Naive, central memory and regulatory TCRB repertoires appeared more similar among patients than among healthy donors.

From each donor, a single peripheral blood sample of roughly 0.11 L on average was drawn into heparinised tubes. Using a panel that included CD45RO, CCR7, CD25, CD127, CD95 and CD27, naive, central memory, regulatory and stem cell-like memory CD4+ T cells were sorted on a BD FACSAria II. Purity was above 95% for every sorted population. PBMCs were separated immediately by Lymphoprep density gradient centrifugation and were stained directly, without being cultured. Samples were stained and sorted in pairs, with one healthy donor and one patient per experiment, so that batch effects were minimized. The entire isolated RNA was reverse transcribed using the High Capacity cDNA Reverse Transcription Kit, and thus expressed TCRB transcripts were sequenced. Deep immunoSEQ sequencing was performed on naive, central memory and regulatory T cell samples, with an average of approximately 3.9 million total reads per sample. After sorted cells were lysed in RLT buffer, RNA was extracted with DNase-treated RNeasy Micro or Mini kits, with the choice depending on cell number. To prevent cross-contamination, each cell subset was processed individually, whereas patient and healthy donor samples were processed jointly. TCRB sequences were amplified from cDNA with the immunoSEQ multiplex PCR, producing 87-bp fragments spanning the CDR3 region. The amplicons were sequenced using the Illumina HiSeq platform. The original methods were these. PCR bias was computationally corrected using synthetic template baselines, reads within Hamming distance 2 were collapsed, and singletons that could not be merged were discarded. Reads were aligned against IMGT to assign V, D and J genes, CDR3 length and insertions or deletions at six rearrangement sites. Within each subset, clonotype counts were normalized to sorted cell number, after which true diversity and Gini coefficients were computed with the tcR R package. The overlap coefficient, calculated on TCRB nucleotide sequences, was used to quantify repertoire sharing. TCRdb limited this immuneACCESS table to in-frame rearrangements with V and J called. A share of clones is missing; checked studies link under half to unresolved V genes, and the rest is unexplained. That table gives V, J and clone size, and the DNA gave D and trimming. For this sample the table gives 300,000 to 400,000 clones, of which roughly 9% were detected only once. The top ten clonotypes cover roughly 1% of the sample.

Concerning this clone itself: There is no known antigen for this receptor. Base qualities are missing; no much larger clone stands one base away.

In the germline V gene, CDR1 corresponds to SQVTM and CDR2 to ANQGSEA. The CDR3 measures 13 amino acids from cysteine to phenylalanine. Just CDR3 DNA is preserved here, 39 bases in frame from base 1. V is reduced by 1 base and J by 2 bases, leaving a spacing of 8 bases between them. This TCR was recovered from a man under 40 with type 1 diabetes. The sequence joins TRBV29-1 to TRBJ2-5, with an unclear D gene assignment. The sample was central memory CD4+ T cells from blood. The CDR3 in this case is CSVEGIGQETQYF. The DNA is as follows: TGCAGCGTTGAAGGTATCGGGCAAGAGACCCAGTACTTC.